The subject of this entry is one T cell receptor (beta chain). What it binds is not known. Treatment denoted: about 20 received Ad26.COV2.S at low or high dose, single or two shots; about 5 received placebo; per-sample allocation not given. Following the first vaccine or placebo injection, samples were taken on day 63. Expressing Wuhan-strain SARS-CoV-2 spike, an Ad26 vector served as the vaccine. This sample is drawn from a study of Ad26.COV2.S vaccination and SARS-CoV-2 variants. About the research overall: By the intramuscular route, Ad26.COV2.S was given once, or twice 56 days apart. Whole-study results and caveats: Similar non-spike TCR breadth was seen in vaccine and placebo recipients. Total T cell responses were possibly underestimated by TCR breadth and depth analyses.

Clones were read by immunoSEQ multiplex PCR, and TCRdb kept only the in-frame ones, dropping some. The sample consists of fewer than 900,000 clones, roughly nine tenths of them appearing once. Germline CDR1 is LGHNA and CDR2 is YNFKEQ. With 0 bases removed from V and 1 base from J, the gap between germline ends came to 12 bases. The CDR3 is made up of 16 amino acids. This receptor was taken from a person aged 18-65 years who received the Ad26.COV2.S COVID-19 vaccine or a placebo. The rearrangement joins TRBV4-2 to TRBJ2-5; a weak D match, TRBD2 (7 bases). This specimen was peripheral blood, taken in a trial of Ad26.COV2.S vaccine versus placebo. The CDR3 nucleotides read TGTGCCAGCAGCCAAGAGAGGGGGGGATTCCAAGAGACCCAGTACTTC. Residues: CASSQERGGFQETQYF.